This T cell receptor (beta chain) was documented in a study of cytomegalovirus exposure and HLA in healthy donors (dated by TCRdb to 2015 to 2018). Concerning the study at large: An earlier analysis of 587 of the donors reported 250 to 350 Gb of sequence data and about 120 million unique TCR beta sequences obtained from around 180 million T cells. About 300 gigabases of sequencing data and approximately 80 million unique TCR sequences were included in an early release covering about 620 HLA-typed donors. Of the roughly 390 genotyped donors, 65% to 90% fell in the genetic ancestry cluster associated with self-reported Caucasian donors. The study aimed to test whether cataloging public T cell receptors could reveal signatures of past pathogen exposure. Using immunosequencing, the study profiled T cell repertoires from roughly 650 subjects and related those repertoires to cytomegalovirus serostatus. Along with the 666-subject first cohort, a separate validation cohort of over a hundred different subjects was used. To predict cytomegalovirus infection status, the study brought together high-throughput TCR immunosequencing, statistical association of individual TCRs with disease status, and machine learning. In a later analysis, previously published TCR beta repertoires from 666 donors were re-analyzed and high-resolution HLA genotyping was added so that TCR occurrence patterns could be studied. The later analysis used no new phenotypic data to find candidate immune exposures, relying instead on TCR beta sequences and their occurrence across donors. In an earlier analysis of roughly 580 of the donors, high-throughput TCR beta sequencing was used to judge whether each TCR beta V gene segment behaved as functional or pseudogenic. Donor age, sex, ethnicity and CMV serostatus were compiled alongside the repertoire data. A later genetic analysis used genome-wide SNP genotypes for about 65% of the 666 donors, treating that subset as a discovery cohort. All discovery cohort repertoires had been generated on a single sequencing platform. Both class I and class II loci were covered by HLA typing, at four-digit resolution. The number of typed donors differed by locus: roughly 620-630 for A, B, C, DRB1 and DQB1; some 500 for DQA1; around 580 for DPA1; and around 450 for DPB1. Roughly 5 DR-DQ haplotypes were handled as single units for association and clustering, since linkage in the cohort was strong. Across roughly 420 genotyped donors of the cohort, an average of roughly 250,000 unique TCR beta nucleotide sequences per donor were sequenced, and 15% to 20% of those sequences were non-productive. On the study overall, not on this receptor specifically: Three of the identified cytomegalovirus-associated TCR beta chains were confirmed in vitro to be specific for cytomegalovirus antigens. According to a later genetic analysis, donors in an Asian-associated ancestry cluster had fewer N-insertions in productive TCRs than the approximately 710-donor mean. A group of highly shared sequence variants was considered likely to be a technical artifact of the sequencing pipeline. Assigning TCR associations to individual alleles was difficult when HLA alleles, especially DR and DQ, strongly co-occurred. Some IMGT-functional V segments, including TRBV6-2 and TRBV6-3, could not be told apart with the 87-base-pair reads, so those segments were excluded. Several of the top co-occurrence clusters appeared to be linked to parvovirus B19, influenza, CMV and Epstein-Barr virus, according to a later analysis. Immune exposure information for the cohort was limited to CMV serostatus. V-gene and J-gene trimming of TCR beta chains was associated with a missense DCLRE1C variant in a later genetic analysis, and the association was replicated in an independent cohort. A further reported finding was that TCR beta sequences accurately predicted the HLA-A and HLA-B alleles for most subjects in the first cohort. HLA typing was unavailable for some donors at each locus, so association tests used only the typed subset. According to a later analysis, TCR association rates differed among HLA loci, with DRB1 alleles showing the most associated TCRs and HLA-C alleles showing the fewest. In an earlier analysis of fewer than 700 of the donors, most TCR beta V segments appeared in productive rearrangements about 87% or about 30% of the time, broadly matching IMGT annotations. The cohort was sequenced for TCR beta chains only, and without alpha or paired-chain data the features that could be detected were limited. A later analysis associated 15,000 to 20,000 TCR beta sequences with specific HLA alleles at a false discovery rate of 0.05. A total of 150 or so TCR beta chains were listed by the study as associated with cytomegalovirus. In a later analysis, most CMV-associated TCR beta chains were found to appear HLA-restricted, with HLA associations seemingly driven largely by CMV exposure. Some 16 rarely observed V segments, including chromosome 9 orphons, were excluded from the earlier analysis of approximately 500 of the donors because counts were too low. Most TCR sequences were observed very rarely across donors, whereas some public TCRs were present in many individuals. It was suggested by the authors that the approach could potentially be generalized to other disease states and immunological phenotypes. In a later analysis, HLA-associated TCR beta chains were found to be more clonally expanded and to have lower generation probabilities than equally common non-associated chains. The classifier was reported to diagnose cytomegalovirus status with high specificity and sensitivity in both the original and validation cohorts. Linkage disequilibrium might explain the correlated functional status among segregating V segments, but an unknown experimental factor could not be excluded. The presence/absence analyses assumed that sequencing depth was roughly uniform across donors, and that assumption may not be true.

This clone was recorded once. What this receptor recognizes is not known. There are no base qualities to consult, and no much larger clone falls within one base. Libraries were constructed by the immunoSEQ multiplex PCR assay. A mixture of 60 forward primers for TCR Vbeta segments and 13 reverse primers for TCR Jbeta segments was used in the multiplex PCR. The CDR3 region of rearranged TCR beta genes was amplified from genomic DNA by a multiplex PCR assay. Amplified TCR beta libraries were sequenced as 87-base-pair reads on the Illumina HiSeq System. Per the source publication's procedure: In a later analysis, about 80 million unique TCR beta chains were counted across the 650 to 700 repertoires, and around 10 million of these chains were shared by at least two donors. Raw reads were error-corrected and collapsed into unique sequences by a nearest-neighbor algorithm in which closely related sequences were merged to remove PCR and sequencing errors. V, D and J gene segments were assigned by aligning CDR3 sequences to IMGT reference sequences. For a sequence to be retained, at least a six-nucleotide match to both a V gene segment and a J gene segment was required. A rearrangement was called productive if the CDR3 had no stop codons and remained in frame with V and J, and every other rearrangement was called non-productive. CDR3 was defined according to IMGT convention as the region running from the second conserved V-encoded cysteine to the conserved J-encoded phenylalanine. The earlier analysis of about 590 of the donors excluded sequences that lacked an unambiguous match to a single V gene segment. An earlier analysis of 587 of the donors called V segments functional above 56.7% productive rearrangements and segregating when the between-donor standard deviation exceeded 5%. A statistical classification framework was built to diagnose cytomegalovirus status from the catalog of TCR beta chain sequences. A later analysis assigned V and J genes by comparing TCR nucleotide sequences with IMGT/GENE-DB human TR gene sequences. The TCRdist pipeline was used in a later analysis to assign CDR3 sequences and most-parsimonious VDJ recombination scenarios. In a later analysis, each TCR beta chain was defined by its CDR3 amino acid sequence together with its V-gene family, and reads lacking a unique V-gene family were excluded. A later analysis removed several hundred highly shared, low-generation-probability nucleotide sequences to deal with suspected cross-contamination and a sequencing artifact. In a later analysis, a clonal expansion index was calculated for each public chain from normalized within-repertoire ranks of inferred template counts. Generation probabilities in a later analysis came from a VDJ recombination model fitted to out-of-frame rearrangements, and those results were checked against IGoR. A later analysis scored TCR-TCR, TCR-HLA and TCR-CMV co-occurrence with hypergeometric tests, applying a repertoire-size bias correction to TCR pairs. False discovery rates were estimated in a later analysis by permuting HLA or CMV assignments 20 times. A later analysis grouped co-occurring TCRs with DBSCAN, adding TCRdist sequence similarity when clustering within HLA-allele-positive subsets. For co-occurrence clustering, repertoires with fewer than 30,000 or more than 120,000 public chains were excluded, along with five repertoires with anomalous nucleotide sharing. Sourced from immuneACCESS, this table was stored by TCRdb with only in-frame sequences that have V and J called. A share of the clones is absent; for the studies checked, an unresolved V gene accounts for under half, and the remainder has no known explanation. V and J calls and clone size follow that table, whereas D and trimming were derived from the DNA. Across this sample there are around 170,000 clones, with about 82% seen only once. Jointly, the top ten make up 1.5% to 2% of the sample.

The cohort was made up of 500 to 850 healthy bone marrow donors. At the time of sampling, all cohort members were nominally healthy, though unrecorded immune exposures were likely present. The donor tested CMV seronegative, placing the donor among the 350 to 400 seronegative members of the cohort. Each donor provided a peripheral blood sample, and peripheral blood mononuclear cells were used for TCR beta sequencing. The Qiagen DNeasy Blood Extraction Kit was used to extract genomic DNA from the blood cell samples. Relative to germline, V is 5 bases shorter and J is 3 bases shorter, with 13 bases between their ends. The CDR3, from cysteine to phenylalanine, totals 14 residues. The kept DNA is CDR3 alone, 42 bases in frame from the first base. From the germline V gene, CDR1 is MRHNA and CDR2 is SNTAGT.

This clonotype was obtained from a woman aged 25-40 years in good health and CMV-seronegative. Sequencing was carried out using PBMCs. The chain is encoded by TRBV6-4 joined to TRBJ1-2, with the D gene not clear enough to name. The DNA reads as follows: TGTGCCAGCAGTCAACAAGCGGGATACTATGGCTACACCTTC. This yields the protein CASSQQAGYYGYTF.